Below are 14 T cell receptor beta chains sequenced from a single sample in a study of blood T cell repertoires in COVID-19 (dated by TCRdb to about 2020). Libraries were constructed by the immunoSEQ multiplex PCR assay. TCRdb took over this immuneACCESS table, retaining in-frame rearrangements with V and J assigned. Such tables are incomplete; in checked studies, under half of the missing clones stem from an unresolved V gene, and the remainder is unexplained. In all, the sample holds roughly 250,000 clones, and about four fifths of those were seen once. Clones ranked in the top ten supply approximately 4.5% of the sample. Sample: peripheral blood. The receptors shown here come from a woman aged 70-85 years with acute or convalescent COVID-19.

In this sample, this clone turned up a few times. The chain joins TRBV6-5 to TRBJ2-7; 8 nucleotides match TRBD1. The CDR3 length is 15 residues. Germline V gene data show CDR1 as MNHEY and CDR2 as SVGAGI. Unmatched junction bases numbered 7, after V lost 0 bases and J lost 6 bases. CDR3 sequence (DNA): TGTGCCAGCAGTTACTCCCGACAGGGGAACTCCGAGCAGTACTTC. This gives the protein CASSYSRQGNSEQYF.

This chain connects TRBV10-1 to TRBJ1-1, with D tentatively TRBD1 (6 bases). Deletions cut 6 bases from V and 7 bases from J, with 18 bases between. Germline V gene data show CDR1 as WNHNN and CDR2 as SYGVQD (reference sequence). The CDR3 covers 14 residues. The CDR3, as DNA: TGCGCCAGCAGCGCTAGAACAGGGCTCAGTGAAGCTTTCTTT. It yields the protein CASSARTGLSEAFF.

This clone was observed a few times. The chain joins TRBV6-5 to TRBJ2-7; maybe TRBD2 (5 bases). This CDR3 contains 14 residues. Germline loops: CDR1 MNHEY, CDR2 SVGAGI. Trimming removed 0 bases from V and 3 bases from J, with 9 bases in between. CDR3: CASSYSNGDYEQYF. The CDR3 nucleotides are TGTGCCAGCAGTTACTCTAACGGGGACTACGAGCAGTACTTC.

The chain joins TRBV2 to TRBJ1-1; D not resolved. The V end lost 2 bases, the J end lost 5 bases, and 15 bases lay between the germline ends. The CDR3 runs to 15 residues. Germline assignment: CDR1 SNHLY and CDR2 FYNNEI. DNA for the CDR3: TGTGCCAGCAGTGAAAGTCAGAGTGCGGTGACTGAAGCTTTCTTT. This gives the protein CASSESQSAVTEAFF.

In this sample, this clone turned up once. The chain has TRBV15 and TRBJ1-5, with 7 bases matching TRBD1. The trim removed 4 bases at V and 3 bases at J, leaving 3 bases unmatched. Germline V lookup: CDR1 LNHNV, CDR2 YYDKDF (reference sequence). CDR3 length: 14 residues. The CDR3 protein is CATSNDRVNQPQHF. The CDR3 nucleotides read TGTGCCACCAGCAATGACAGGGTCAATCAGCCCCAGCATTTT.

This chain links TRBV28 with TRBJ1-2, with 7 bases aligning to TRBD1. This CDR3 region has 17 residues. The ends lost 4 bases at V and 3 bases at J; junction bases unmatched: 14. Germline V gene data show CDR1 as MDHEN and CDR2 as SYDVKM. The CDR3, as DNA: TGTGCCAGCAGTTCCCGGACAGGCGGAGGGATTTACTATGGCTACACCTTC. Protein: CASSSRTGGGIYYGYTF.

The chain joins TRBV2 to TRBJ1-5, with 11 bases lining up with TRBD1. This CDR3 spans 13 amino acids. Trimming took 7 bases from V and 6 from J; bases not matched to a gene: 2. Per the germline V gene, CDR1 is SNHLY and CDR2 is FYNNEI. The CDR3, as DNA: TGTGCCAGCACCGGGACAGGGGGTCAGCCCCAGCATTTT. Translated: CASTGTGGQPQHF. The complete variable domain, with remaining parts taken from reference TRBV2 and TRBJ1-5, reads EPEVTQTPSHQVTQMGQEVILRCVPISNHLYFYWYRQILGQKVEFLVSFYNNEISEKSEIFDDQFSVERPDGSNFTLKIRSTKLEDSAMYFCASTGTGGQPQHFGDGTRLSIL.

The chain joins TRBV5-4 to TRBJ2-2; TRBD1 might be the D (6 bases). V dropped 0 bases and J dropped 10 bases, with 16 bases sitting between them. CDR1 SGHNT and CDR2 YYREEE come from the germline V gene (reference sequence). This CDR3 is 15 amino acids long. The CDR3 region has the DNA TGTGCCAGCAGCTTGGGTTGGGGGCGCAGCGAGGAGCTGTTTTTT. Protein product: CASSLGWGRSEELFF. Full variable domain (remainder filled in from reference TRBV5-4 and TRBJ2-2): ETGVTQSPTHLIKTRGQQVTLRCSSQSGHNTVSWYQQALGQGPQFIFQYYREEENGRGNFPPRFSGLQFPNYSSELNVNALELDDSALYLCASSLGWGRSEELFFGEGSRLTVL.

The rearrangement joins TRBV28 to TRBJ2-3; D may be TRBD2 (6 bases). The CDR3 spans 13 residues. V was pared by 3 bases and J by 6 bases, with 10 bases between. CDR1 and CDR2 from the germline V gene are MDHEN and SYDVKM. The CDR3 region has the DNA TGTGCCAGCAGTTTTGGAGGGGAGGATACGCAGTATTTT. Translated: CASSFGGEDTQYF.

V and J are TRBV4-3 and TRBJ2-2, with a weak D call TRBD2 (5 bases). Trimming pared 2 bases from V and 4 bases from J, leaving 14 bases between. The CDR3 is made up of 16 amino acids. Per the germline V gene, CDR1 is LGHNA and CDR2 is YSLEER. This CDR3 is CASSQWVGVSTGELFF. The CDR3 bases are TGCGCCAGCAGCCAATGGGTGGGAGTTAGCACCGGGGAGCTGTTTTTT.

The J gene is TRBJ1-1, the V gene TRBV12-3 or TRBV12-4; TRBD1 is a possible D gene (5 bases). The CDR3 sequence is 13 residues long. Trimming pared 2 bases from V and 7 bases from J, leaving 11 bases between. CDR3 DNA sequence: TGTGCCAGCAGTTTACGTTGGGGGGATGAAGCTTTCTTT. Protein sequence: CASSLRWGDEAFF.

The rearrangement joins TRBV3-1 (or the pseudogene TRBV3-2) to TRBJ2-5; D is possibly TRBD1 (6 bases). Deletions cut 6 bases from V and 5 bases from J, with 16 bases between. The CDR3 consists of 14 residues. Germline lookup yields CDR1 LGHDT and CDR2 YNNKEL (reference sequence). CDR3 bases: TGTGCCAGCAGGCAGGGACCGAGGGGGGAGACCCAGTACTTC. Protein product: CASRQGPRGETQYF.

Here the CDR3 reads CASSLNPGLIGGLDGYTF. The CDR3 bases are TGTGCCAGCAGCCTCAATCCTGGACTAATCGGGGGTCTAGATGGCTACACCTTC. The chain employs TRBV7-9 and TRBJ1-2; D might be TRBD1 (5 bases). The CDR3 spans 18 residues. Trimming took off 5 bases at V and 6 bases at J, with 28 bases between the two ends. Per the germline V gene, CDR1 is SEHNR and CDR2 is FQNEAQ (reference sequence).

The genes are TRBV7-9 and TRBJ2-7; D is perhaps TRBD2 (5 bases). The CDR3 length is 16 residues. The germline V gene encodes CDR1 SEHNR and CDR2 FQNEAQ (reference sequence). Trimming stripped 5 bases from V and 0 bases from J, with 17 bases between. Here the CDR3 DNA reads TGTGCCAGCAGCCACCTCTTGAGCGGAAGCTCCTACGAGCAGTACTTC. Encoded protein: CASSHLLSGSSYEQYF. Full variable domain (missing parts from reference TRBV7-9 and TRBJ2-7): DTGVSQNPRHKITKRGQNVTFRCDPISEHNRLYWYRQTLGQGPEFLTYFQNEAQLEKSRLLSDRFSAERPKGSFSTLEIQRTEQGDSAMYLCASSHLLSGSSYEQYFGPGTRLTVT.